This T cell receptor (beta chain) was profiled in a study of T cell responses to AZD1222 COVID-19 vaccine. As regards this clone: Its antigen remains unidentified. The same CDR3 can be traced to other DNA sequences in this sample.

Sequencing used immunoSEQ multiplex PCR; TCRdb keeps in-frame clones, though not all of them. The sample comprises 100,000 to 150,000 clones, around 86% of which are singletons, and roughly 3.1% rests with the top ten. The V end lost 1 base, the J end lost 4 bases, and 7 bases lay between the germline ends. The CDR3 runs 13 residues. Overall study results and limits: Repertoire sampling occurred only after the peak T cell response. Nearly half of unique spike-specific TCRs reportedly avoided B.1.351 and B.1.1.7 mutated regions. Clonal diversity was possibly underestimated, and white British individuals and females predominated among donors. Spike-specific TCR breadth and depth grew following two AZD1222 doses.

The TCR was taken from an adult who received the AZD1222 COVID-19 vaccine. The chain carries TRBV12-3 or TRBV12-4 and TRBJ1-2, with a possible D match to TRBD1 (5 bases). The material was peripheral blood, obtained 28 days after the second AZD1222 dose. The CDR3 loop is CASSLVGGYGYTF. The CDR3 DNA is TGTGCCAGCAGTTTAGTGGGGGGCTATGGCTACACCTTC.